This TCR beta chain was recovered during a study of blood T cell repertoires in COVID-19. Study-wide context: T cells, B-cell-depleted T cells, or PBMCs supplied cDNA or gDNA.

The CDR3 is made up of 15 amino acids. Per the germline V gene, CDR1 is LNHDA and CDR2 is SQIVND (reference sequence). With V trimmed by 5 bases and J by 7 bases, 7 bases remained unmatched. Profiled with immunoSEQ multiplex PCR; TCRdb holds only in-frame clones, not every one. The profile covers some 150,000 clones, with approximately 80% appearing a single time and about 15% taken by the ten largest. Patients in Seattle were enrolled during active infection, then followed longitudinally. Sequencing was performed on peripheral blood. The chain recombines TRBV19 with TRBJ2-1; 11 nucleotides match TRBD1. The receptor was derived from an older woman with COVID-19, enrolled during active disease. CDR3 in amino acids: CASSADRGLRNEQFF. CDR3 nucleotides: TGTGCCAGTAGTGCGGACAGGGGGCTTAGGAATGAGCAGTTCTTC.